The subject of this entry is one T cell receptor (beta chain). Its antigen remains unidentified. Germline values: CDR1 ENHRY, CDR2 SYGVKD. The CDR3 consists of 13 residues. V lost 10 bases to trimming and J lost 0 bases, with 12 bases between them. These data originate in a study of radiotherapy plus CTLA-4 blockade in lung cancer. General observations from the study: Strongest reported response predictors: early blood clone changes and post-radiation interferon-beta. Blood-borne expansion of tumor-derived TCR clones followed radiotherapy plus ipilimumab.

Sequencing used immunoSEQ multiplex PCR; TCRdb keeps in-frame clones, though not all of them. The data contain 30,000 to 45,000 clones, approximately 72% of them seen just once; the ten biggest clones take up approximately 11%. The V call is TRBV10-3, the J call TRBJ1-1, with a weak D call TRBD1 (6 bases). The material sequenced was peripheral blood, taken from a patient treated with radiotherapy plus ipilimumab. This receptor was identified in a human donor with non-small cell lung cancer who had stable disease on radiotherapy plus ipilimumab. Here the CDR3 reads CATRQGLNTEAFF. The DNA for the CDR3 is TGTGCCACCCGCCAGGGGTTGAACACTGAAGCTTTCTTT.